One and the same sample provided the 21 T cell receptor beta chains below, sequenced in a study of blood T cell repertoires in COVID-19 (dated by TCRdb to 2018 to 2021). The library was obtained by the immunoSEQ multiplex PCR assay. Here the immuneACCESS table is served through TCRdb, limited to in-frame sequences with V and J called. Missing clones are a known gap in these copies; in checked studies unresolved V genes cover under half, and the rest lacks a known reason. The sample table holds approximately 270,000 clones, of which approximately 85% were seen once. About 1.9% of the sample goes to the ten largest clones. The sample comprised PBMCs or T cells enriched from blood (not recorded which). All receptors derive from a woman aged 50 to 60 who had recovered from COVID-19.

In its sample, this clone was seen once. The rearrangement links TRBV5-1 to TRBJ2-5; D remains ambiguous. This CDR3 contains 14 residues. V gave up 1 base and J gave up 2 bases, with 9 bases separating them. Germline V lookup: CDR1 SGHRS, CDR2 YFSETQ. The CDR3 DNA reads TGCGCCAGCAGCTTGATGGCGGATCAAGAGACCCAGTACTTC. Translating it yields CASSLMADQETQYF.

This chain uses TRBV11-2 with TRBJ1-2, with unresolved D. This CDR3 spans 13 amino acids. Germline loops: CDR1 SGHAT, CDR2 FQNNGV. Trimming removed 0 bases at V and 5 bases at J, with 7 bases between. The CDR3 DNA reads TGTGCCAGCAGCTTAGATCGAACATATGGCTACACCTTC. Encoded protein: CASSLDRTYGYTF.

In its sample, this clone was seen a few times. The chain is built from TRBV3-1 (or the pseudogene TRBV3-2) and TRBJ2-7, with TRBD2 matching 9 bases. The length of the CDR3 is 15 residues. V was pared by 5 bases and J by 10 bases, with 15 bases of the junction left unmatched. Germline assignment: CDR1 LGHDT and CDR2 YNNKEL (reference sequence). The CDR3 loop reads CASSFDKGGRAGQYF. The CDR3 DNA is TGTGCCAGCAGCTTCGACAAGGGCGGGAGGGCCGGTCAGTACTTC.

The chain uses TRBV6-1 and TRBJ1-6; no firm D call. The CDR3 extends over 16 amino acids. Germline-derived CDR1 and CDR2 are MNHNS and SASEGT. Trimming pared 2 bases from V and 8 bases from J, leaving 16 bases between. DNA of the CDR3: TGTGCCAGCAGTGAATCGGCCGCTCCGGGTGATTCACCCCTCCACTTT. Translating it yields CASSESAAPGDSPLHF.

This clone was recorded a few times. The gene calls are TRBV12-3 or TRBV12-4 and TRBJ2-2, with D perhaps matching TRBD2 (6 bases). The CDR3 covers 13 residues. V was pared by 7 bases and J by 8 bases, with 14 bases between. The CDR3 loop reads CASTSRAGGELFF. As DNA, the CDR3 is TGTGCCAGCACTTCGAGGGCGGGAGGGGAGCTGTTTTTT.

The V gene is TRBV18, the J gene TRBJ2-7; 11 bases match TRBD2. V shed 0 bases and J 5 bases; nucleotides not matched to a gene: 9. The CDR3 is 17 amino acids. CDR1 is KGHSH, CDR2 LQKENI, per germline. The CDR3 DNA reads TGTGCCAGCTCACCACCGGAAGATAGCGGGAGGGGCGACGAGCAGTACTTC. Translated: CASSPPEDSGRGDEQYF.

V is TRBV18 and J is TRBJ1-3, with D maybe TRBD1 (6 bases). In germline, CDR1 is KGHSH, CDR2 LQKENI. The length of the CDR3 is 16 residues. The germline V and J ends were trimmed by 0 bases and 6 bases, with 15 bases remaining between them. In nucleotides, the CDR3 is TGTGCCAGCTCACCACCGGGGGCGCGGGTTGAAAACACCATATATTTT. Its protein is CASSPPGARVENTIYF.

The CDR3 sequence is CASSPQGRGYTF. CDR3 nucleotides: TGTGCCAGCAGTCCCCAGGGCAGGGGCTACACCTTC. J is TRBJ1-2 and V is TRBV2; the D gene is possibly TRBD1 (5 bases). Trimming took 5 bases from V and 8 from J, leaving 12 bases between them. CDR3 length: 12 residues. In germline, CDR1 is SNHLY, CDR2 FYNNEI.

V and J are TRBV21-1 and TRBJ2-1; the table names TRBD2, a call not compared with the DNA. TRBV21-1 is a pseudogene locus. This CDR3 is 18 amino acids long. The CDR3 protein is CASSKRLLPTPSYNEQFF. Written as DNA, the CDR3 is TGTGCCAGCAGCAAACGGTTACTACCGACCCCCTCCTACAATGAGCAGTTCTTC.

This chain uses TRBV10-3 with TRBJ2-3, with D possibly being TRBD2 (6 bases). The CDR3 is made up of 15 amino acids. The V gene's germline CDR1 is ENHRY and CDR2 SYGVKD. Trimming took off 10 bases at V and 6 bases at J, with 23 bases between the two ends. CDR3 sequence: CATLHPMRGYDTQYF. The CDR3 bases are TGTGCCACCCTTCACCCAATGCGGGGCTACGATACGCAGTATTTT.

The chain links TRBV28 to TRBJ1-5, with D perhaps matching TRBD1 (6 bases). The CDR3 totals 15 residues. Deletions cut 5 bases from V and 3 bases from J, with 14 bases between. Germline values: CDR1 MDHEN, CDR2 SYDVKM. CDR3 region: CASSADGGLNQPQHF. CDR3 sequence (DNA): TGTGCCAGCAGTGCCGACGGGGGGCTCAATCAGCCCCAGCATTTT.

This clone was counted only a few times. The chain couples TRBV28 to TRBJ1-1; 7 positions match TRBD1. The CDR3 is 16 residues long. The germline V gene has CDR1 MDHEN and CDR2 SYDVKM. V lost 5 bases and J lost 5; bases outside the gene matches: 14. For the CDR3, the DNA is TGTGCCAGCAGTATCACCCAGGGGGGCGCGGGGACTGAAGCTTTCTTT. Its protein product is CASSITQGGAGTEAFF. Filled out from reference TRBV28 and TRBJ1-1, the complete variable domain reads DVKVTQSSRYLVKRTGEKVFLECVQDMDHENMFWYRQDPGLGLRLIYFSYDVKMKEKGDIPEGYSVSREKKERFSLILESASTNQTSMYLCASSITQGGAGTEAFFGQGTRLTVV.

V usage is TRBV29-1 and J usage is TRBJ2-1; 9 positions agree with TRBD1. With 7 bases clipped from V and 6 bases from J, the junction kept 13 bases outside the gene matches. Germline CDR1 and CDR2: SQVTM and ANQGSEA. This CDR3 has 15 residues. This CDR3 reads CSGDGWMTGGNEQFF. For the CDR3, the DNA is TGCAGCGGGGATGGCTGGATGACAGGGGGCAATGAGCAGTTCTTC.

The rearrangement joins TRBV9 to TRBJ1-1, with D tentatively TRBD1 (5 bases). V was shortened by 7 bases and J by 3 bases, with 16 bases between the two germline ends. In germline, CDR1 is SGDLS, CDR2 YYNGEE. The CDR3 loop spans 14 amino acids. CDR3 amino acids: CASSLRGLDTEAFF. DNA of the CDR3: TGTGCCAGCTCTCTCCGGGGGTTAGACACTGAAGCTTTCTTT. The full variable domain, with the rest looked up from reference TRBV9 and TRBJ1-1, is DSGVTQTPKHLITATGQRVTLRCSPRSGDLSVYWYQQSLDQGLQFLIQYYNGEERAKGNILERFSAQQFPDLHSELNLSSLELGDSALYFCASSLRGLDTEAFFGQGTRLTVV.

The chain recombines TRBV3-1 (or the pseudogene TRBV3-2) with TRBJ2-7, with TRBD1 matching 7 bases. CDR3 size: 18 residues. The V segment lost 1 base and the J segment 0 bases; nucleotides outside the gene matches: 12. Germline CDR1 LGHDT, CDR2 YNNKEL (reference sequence). The CDR3 region has the DNA TGTGCCAGCAGCCAAGCCAGGGGGATCAGGGACCTCTCCTACGAGCAGTACTTC. Protein: CASSQARGIRDLSYEQYF.

The CDR3 nucleotides read TGTGCCAGCCGCTTGCGACAGGGGGGCAATCAGCCCCAGCATTTT. Translated, it gives CASRLRQGGNQPQHF. This chain joins TRBV19 and TRBJ1-5; 9 bases agree with TRBD1. Trimming removed 9 bases from V and 2 bases from J; junction bases left unmatched: 8. The CDR3 totals 15 residues. Germline V lookup: CDR1 LNHDA, CDR2 SQIVND (reference sequence).

Here the CDR3 DNA reads TGTGCCAGCAGCCAAGATGGAGGGAGGGTCGACGAGCAGTACTTC. Translated: CASSQDGGRVDEQYF. This sequence joins TRBV3-1 (or the pseudogene TRBV3-2) and TRBJ2-7; 7 bases are shared with TRBD2. This CDR3 has 15 amino acids. CDR1 and CDR2 (germline): LGHDT, YNNKEL (reference sequence). With 0 bases clipped from V and 5 bases from J, the junction kept 7 bases outside the gene matches.

The chain is built from TRBV28 and TRBJ2-7; no clear D gene. Germline CDR1 MDHEN, CDR2 SYDVKM. This CDR3 comprises 14 residues. Trimming took off 6 bases at V and 0 bases at J, with 12 bases between the two ends. The DNA for the CDR3 is TGTGCCAGCAGAAGAGGCCGAAGCTCCTACGAGCAGTACTTC. Translation: CASRRGRSSYEQYF.

The chain employs TRBV3-1 (or the pseudogene TRBV3-2) and TRBJ1-3; 7 bases align to TRBD1. V was clipped by 10 bases and J by 0 bases; unmatched bases: 9. The CDR3 extends over 15 amino acids. Germline lookup yields CDR1 LGHDT and CDR2 YNNKEL (reference sequence). Here the CDR3 reads CATWDSRYSGNTIYF. In nucleotides, the CDR3 is TGTGCCACCTGGGACAGTCGATACTCTGGAAACACCATATATTTT.

The chain recombines TRBV5-4 with TRBJ2-7; 10 nucleotides line up with TRBD1. Germline CDR1 and CDR2: SGHNT and YYREEE (reference sequence). This CDR3 has 14 residues. The junction had 4 bases not matched to a gene; V was cut back by 0 bases and J by 7 bases. Here the CDR3 reads CASSLGQGAKEQYF. The CDR3 nucleotides read TGTGCCAGCAGCTTGGGACAGGGGGCGAAAGAGCAGTACTTC.

A word on this clone: This sample also contains other DNA sequences that code for the same CDR3. The chain recombines TRBV5-1 with TRBJ1-2, with a tentative D call TRBD1 (6 bases). Germline V gives CDR1 SGHRS, CDR2 YFSETQ. The CDR3 spans 13 residues. Trimming took off 4 bases at V and 1 base at J, with 8 bases between the two ends. CDR3 region: CASSLDSNYGYTF. In DNA form, the CDR3 reads TGCGCCAGCAGCCTGGACAGTAACTATGGCTACACCTTC.